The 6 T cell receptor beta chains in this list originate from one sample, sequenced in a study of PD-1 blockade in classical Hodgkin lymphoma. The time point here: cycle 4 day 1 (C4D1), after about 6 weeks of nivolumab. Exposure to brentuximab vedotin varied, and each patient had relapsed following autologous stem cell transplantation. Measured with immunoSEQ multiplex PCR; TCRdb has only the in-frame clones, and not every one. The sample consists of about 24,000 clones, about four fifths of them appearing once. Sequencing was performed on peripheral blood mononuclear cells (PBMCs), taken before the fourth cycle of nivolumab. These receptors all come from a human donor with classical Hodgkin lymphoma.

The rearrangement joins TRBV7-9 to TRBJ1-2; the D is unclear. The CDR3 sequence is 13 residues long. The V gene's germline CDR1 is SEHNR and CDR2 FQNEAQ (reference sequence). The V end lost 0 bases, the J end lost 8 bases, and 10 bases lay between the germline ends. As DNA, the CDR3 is TGTGCCAGCAGCTTAGCCGTGGATAGAGGCTACACCTTC. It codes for CASSLAVDRGYTF.

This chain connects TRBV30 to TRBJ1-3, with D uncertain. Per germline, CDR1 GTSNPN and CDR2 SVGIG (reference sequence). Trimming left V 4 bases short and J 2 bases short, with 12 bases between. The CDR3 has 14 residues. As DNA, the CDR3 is TGTGCCTGGACATATCCTCCGACTGGAAACACCATATATTTT. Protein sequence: CAWTYPPTGNTIYF. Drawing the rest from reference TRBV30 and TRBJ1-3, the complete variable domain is SQTIHQWPATLVQPVGSPLSLECTVEGTSNPNLYWYRQAAGRGLQLLFYSVGIGQISSEVPQNLSASRPQDRQFILSSKKLLLSDSGFYLCAWTYPPTGNTIYFGEGSWLTVV.

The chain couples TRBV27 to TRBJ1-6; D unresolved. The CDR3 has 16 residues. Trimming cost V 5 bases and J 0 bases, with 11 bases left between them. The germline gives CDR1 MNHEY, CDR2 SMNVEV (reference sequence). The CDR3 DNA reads TGTGCCAGCAGTCCGCAAGGGAGCTCCTATAATTCACCCCTCCACTTT. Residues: CASSPQGSSYNSPLHF.

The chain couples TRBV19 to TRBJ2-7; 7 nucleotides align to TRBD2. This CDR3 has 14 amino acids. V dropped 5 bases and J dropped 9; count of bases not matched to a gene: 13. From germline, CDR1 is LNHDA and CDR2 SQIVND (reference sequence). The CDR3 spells CASSFRQGGDGQYF. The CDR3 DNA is TGTGCCAGTAGTTTCAGGCAGGGAGGGGACGGGCAGTACTTC.

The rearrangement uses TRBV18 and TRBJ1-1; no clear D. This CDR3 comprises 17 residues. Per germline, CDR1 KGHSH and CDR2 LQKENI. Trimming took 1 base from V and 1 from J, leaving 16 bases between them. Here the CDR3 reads CASSPLPGSATNTEAFF. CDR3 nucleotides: TGTGCCAGCTCACCACTACCTGGTTCAGCGACGAACACTGAAGCTTTCTTT. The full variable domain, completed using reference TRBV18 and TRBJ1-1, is NAGVMQNPRHLVRRRGQEARLRCSPMKGHSHVYWYRQLPEEGLKFMVYLQKENIIDESGMPKERFSAEFPKEGPSILRIQQVVRGDSAAYFCASSPLPGSATNTEAFFGQGTRLTVV.

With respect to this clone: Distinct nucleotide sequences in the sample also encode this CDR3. The CDR3 here is CASSLAGQVYEQYF. The CDR3 bases are TGCGCCAGCAGCTTGGCCGGTCAGGTCTACGAGCAGTACTTC. The V and J genes are TRBV5-1 and TRBJ2-7; D is ambiguous. Trimming left V 0 bases short and J 3 bases short, with 10 bases between. The CDR3 covers 14 residues. CDR1 is SGHRS, CDR2 YFSETQ, per germline.